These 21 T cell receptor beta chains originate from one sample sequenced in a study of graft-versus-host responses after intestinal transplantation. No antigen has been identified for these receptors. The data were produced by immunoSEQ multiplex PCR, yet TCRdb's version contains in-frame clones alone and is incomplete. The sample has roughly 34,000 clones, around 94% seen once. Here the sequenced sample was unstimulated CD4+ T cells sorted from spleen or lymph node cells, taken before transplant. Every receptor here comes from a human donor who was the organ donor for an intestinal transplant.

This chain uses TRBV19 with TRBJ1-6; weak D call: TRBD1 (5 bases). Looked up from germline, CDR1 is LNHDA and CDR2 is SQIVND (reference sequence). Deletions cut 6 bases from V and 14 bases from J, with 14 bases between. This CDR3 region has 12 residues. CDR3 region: CASSSGGGALHF. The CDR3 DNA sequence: TGTGCCAGTAGCTCCGGGGGGGGTGCCCTCCACTTT.

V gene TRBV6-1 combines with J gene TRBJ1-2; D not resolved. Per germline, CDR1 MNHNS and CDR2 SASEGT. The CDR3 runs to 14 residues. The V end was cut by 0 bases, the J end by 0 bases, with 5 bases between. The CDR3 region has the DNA TGTGCCAGCAGTGAAGCGGCCTCTAACTATGGCTACACCTTC. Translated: CASSEAASNYGYTF.

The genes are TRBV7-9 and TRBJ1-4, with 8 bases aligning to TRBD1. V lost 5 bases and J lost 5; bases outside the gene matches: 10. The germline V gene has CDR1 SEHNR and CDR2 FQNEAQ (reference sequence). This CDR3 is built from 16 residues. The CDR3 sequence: CASSRDRGRVNEKLFF. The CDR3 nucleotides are TGTGCCAGCAGCAGAGACAGGGGAAGGGTCAATGAAAAACTGTTTTTT.

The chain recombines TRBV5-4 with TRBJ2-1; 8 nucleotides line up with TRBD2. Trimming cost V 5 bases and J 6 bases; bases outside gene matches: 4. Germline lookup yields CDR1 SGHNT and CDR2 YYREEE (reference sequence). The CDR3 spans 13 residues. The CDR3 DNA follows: TGTGCCAGCAGACGGGGGGGGGCCAATGAGCAGTTCTTC. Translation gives CASRRGGANEQFF.

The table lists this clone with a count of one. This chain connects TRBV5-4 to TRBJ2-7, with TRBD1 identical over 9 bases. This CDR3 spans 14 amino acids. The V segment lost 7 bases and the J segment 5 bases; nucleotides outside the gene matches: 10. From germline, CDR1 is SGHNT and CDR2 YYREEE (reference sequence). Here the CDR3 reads CASYLQGAEHEQYF. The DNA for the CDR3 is TGTGCCAGCTATCTACAGGGGGCGGAACACGAGCAGTACTTC.

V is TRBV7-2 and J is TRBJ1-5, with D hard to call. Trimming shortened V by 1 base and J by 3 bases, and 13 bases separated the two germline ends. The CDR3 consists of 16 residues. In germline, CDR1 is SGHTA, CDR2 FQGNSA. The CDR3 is CASSLGFGLNNQPQHF. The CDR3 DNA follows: TGTGCCAGCAGCTTAGGGTTCGGTTTGAACAATCAGCCCCAGCATTTT.

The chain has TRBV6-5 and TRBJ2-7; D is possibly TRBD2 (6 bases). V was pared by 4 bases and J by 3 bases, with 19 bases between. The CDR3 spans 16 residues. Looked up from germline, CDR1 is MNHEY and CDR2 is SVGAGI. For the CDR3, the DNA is TGTGCCAGCAGTTTTGGGGCCGCGGGGCACTACTACGAGCAGTACTTC. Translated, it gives CASSFGAAGHYYEQYF.

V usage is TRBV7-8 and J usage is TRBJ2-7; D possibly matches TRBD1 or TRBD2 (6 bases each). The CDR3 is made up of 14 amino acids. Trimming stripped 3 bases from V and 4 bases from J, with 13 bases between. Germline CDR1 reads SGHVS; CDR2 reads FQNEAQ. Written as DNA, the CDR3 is TGTGCCAGCAGCTTGGGGGGCCTGACTTACGAGCAGTACTTC. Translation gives CASSLGGLTYEQYF.

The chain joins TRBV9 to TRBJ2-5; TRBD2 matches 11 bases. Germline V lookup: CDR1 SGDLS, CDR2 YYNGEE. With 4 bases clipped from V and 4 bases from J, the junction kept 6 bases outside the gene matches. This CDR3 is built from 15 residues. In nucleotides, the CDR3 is TGTGCCAGCAGCATAGCGGGGGGGAACTCAGAGACCCAGTACTTC. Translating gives CASSIAGGNSETQYF.

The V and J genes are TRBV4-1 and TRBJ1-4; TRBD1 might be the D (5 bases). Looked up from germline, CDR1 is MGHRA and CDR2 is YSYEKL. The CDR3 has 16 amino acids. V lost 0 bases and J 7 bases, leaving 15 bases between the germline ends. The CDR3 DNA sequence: TGCGCCAGCAGCCAAGATCACATGGGGCCCCCTGAAAAACTGTTTTTT. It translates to CASSQDHMGPPEKLFF.

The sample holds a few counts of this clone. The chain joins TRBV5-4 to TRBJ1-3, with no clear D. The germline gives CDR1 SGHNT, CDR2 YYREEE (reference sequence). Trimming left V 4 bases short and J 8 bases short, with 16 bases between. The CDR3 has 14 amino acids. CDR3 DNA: TGTGCCAGCAGCCCGGCGCCCCTTGGGGACACCATATATTTT. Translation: CASSPAPLGDTIYF. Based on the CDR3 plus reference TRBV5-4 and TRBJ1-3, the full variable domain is ETGVTQSPTHLIKTRGQQVTLRCSSQSGHNTVSWYQQALGQGPQFIFQYYREEENGRGNFPPRFSGLQFPNYSSELNVNALELDDSALYLCASSPAPLGDTIYFGEGSWLTVV.

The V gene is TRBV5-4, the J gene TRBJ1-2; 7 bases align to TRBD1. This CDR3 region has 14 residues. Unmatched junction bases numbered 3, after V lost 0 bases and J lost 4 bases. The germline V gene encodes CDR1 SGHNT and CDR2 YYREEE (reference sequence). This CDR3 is CASSLGDRAYGYTF. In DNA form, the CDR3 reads TGTGCCAGCAGCTTGGGTGACAGGGCCTATGGCTACACCTTC.

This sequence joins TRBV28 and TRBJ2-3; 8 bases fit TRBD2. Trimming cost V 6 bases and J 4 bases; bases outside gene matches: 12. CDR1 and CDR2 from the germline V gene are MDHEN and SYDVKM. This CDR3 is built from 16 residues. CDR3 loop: CASSHGAGGRPDTQYF. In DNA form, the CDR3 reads TGTGCCAGCAGCCATGGGGCGGGGGGCCGCCCAGATACGCAGTATTTT.

The CDR3 protein is CASSLDNPGLYGYTF. The CDR3 region has the DNA TGTGCCAGCAGCTTAGATAACCCGGGCCTATATGGCTACACCTTC. The chain employs TRBV11-2 and TRBJ1-2; D is unresolved. The CDR3 runs to 15 residues. V dropped 0 bases and J dropped 5 bases, with 13 bases sitting between them. The germline V gene encodes CDR1 SGHAT and CDR2 FQNNGV.

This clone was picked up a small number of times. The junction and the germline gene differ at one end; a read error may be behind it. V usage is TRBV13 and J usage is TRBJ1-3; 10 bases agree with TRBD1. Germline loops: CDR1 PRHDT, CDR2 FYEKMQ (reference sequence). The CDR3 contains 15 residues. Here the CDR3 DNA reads TGTGCCAGCGGCTTAGACAGGGGGCGAGGAAACACCATATATTTT. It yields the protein CASGLDRGRGNTIYF.

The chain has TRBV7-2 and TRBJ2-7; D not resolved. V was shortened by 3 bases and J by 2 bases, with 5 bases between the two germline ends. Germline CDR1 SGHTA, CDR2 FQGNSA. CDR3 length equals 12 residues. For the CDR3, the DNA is TGTGCCAGCAGCTTCGGCACCTACGAGCAGTACTTC. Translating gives CASSFGTYEQYF.

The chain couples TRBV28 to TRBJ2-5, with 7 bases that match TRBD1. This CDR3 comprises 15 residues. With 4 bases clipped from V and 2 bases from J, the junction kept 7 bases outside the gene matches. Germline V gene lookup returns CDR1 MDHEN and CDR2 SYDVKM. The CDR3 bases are TGTGCCAGCAGTTCCCTCGACAGGGTACAAGAGACCCAGTACTTC. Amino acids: CASSSLDRVQETQYF.

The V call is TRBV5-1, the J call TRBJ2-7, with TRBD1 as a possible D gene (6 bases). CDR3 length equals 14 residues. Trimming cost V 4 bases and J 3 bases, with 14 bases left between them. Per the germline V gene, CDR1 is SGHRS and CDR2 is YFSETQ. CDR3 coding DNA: TGCGCCAGCAGCGCCCGGGACAAGAGCTACGAGCAGTACTTC. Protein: CASSARDKSYEQYF.

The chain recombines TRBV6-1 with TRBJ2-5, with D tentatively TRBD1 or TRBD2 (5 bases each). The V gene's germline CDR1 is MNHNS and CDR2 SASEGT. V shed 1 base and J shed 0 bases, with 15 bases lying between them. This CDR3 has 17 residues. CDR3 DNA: TGTGCCAGCAGTGAAGGGGGGTGGGGTCCGTACCAAGAGACCCAGTACTTC. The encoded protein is CASSEGGWGPYQETQYF.

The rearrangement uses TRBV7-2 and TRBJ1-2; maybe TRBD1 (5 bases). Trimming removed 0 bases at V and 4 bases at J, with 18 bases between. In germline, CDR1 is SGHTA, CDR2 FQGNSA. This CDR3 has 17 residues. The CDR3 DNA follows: TGTGCCAGCAGCTTAGCGCCCTCGACGAGGGGTGGCTATGGCTACACCTTC. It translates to CASSLAPSTRGGYGYTF. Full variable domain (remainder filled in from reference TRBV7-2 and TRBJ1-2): GAGVSQSPSNKVTEKGKDVELRCDPISGHTALYWYRQSLGQGLEFLIYFQGNSAPDKSGLPSDRFSAERTGGSVSTLTIQRTQQEDSAVYLCASSLAPSTRGGYGYTFGSGTRLTVV.

This CDR3 reads CASSPSGVAGGVETQYF. The DNA of the CDR3 is TGTGCCAGCAGCCCCAGCGGAGTAGCGGGGGGGGTGGAGACCCAGTACTTC. The chain combines TRBV7-8 with TRBJ2-5; TRBD2 matches at 11 bases. The germline gives CDR1 SGHVS, CDR2 FQNEAQ. The CDR3 spans 17 residues. V shed 5 bases and J 5 bases; nucleotides not matched to a gene: 13.